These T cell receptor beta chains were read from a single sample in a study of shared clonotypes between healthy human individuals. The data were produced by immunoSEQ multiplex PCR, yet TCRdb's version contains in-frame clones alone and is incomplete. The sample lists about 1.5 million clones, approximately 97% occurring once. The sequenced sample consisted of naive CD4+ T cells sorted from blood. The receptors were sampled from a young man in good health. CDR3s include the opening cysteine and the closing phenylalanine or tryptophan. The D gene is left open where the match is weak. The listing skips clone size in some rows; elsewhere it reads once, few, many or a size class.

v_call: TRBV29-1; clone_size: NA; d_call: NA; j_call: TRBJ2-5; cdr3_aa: CSVRLMTQYF; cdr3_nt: TGCAGCGTTCGCTTAATGACCCAGTACTTC
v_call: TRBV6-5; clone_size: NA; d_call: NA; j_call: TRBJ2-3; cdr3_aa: CASKPGAADTQYF; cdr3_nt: TGTGCCAGCAAGCCTGGGGCTGCAGATACGCAGTATTTT
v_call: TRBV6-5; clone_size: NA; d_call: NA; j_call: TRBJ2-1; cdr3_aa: CASSYSANGINEQFF; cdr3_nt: TGTGCCAGCAGTTATTCAGCGAACGGGATAAATGAGCAGTTCTTC
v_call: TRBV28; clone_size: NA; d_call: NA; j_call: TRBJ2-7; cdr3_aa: CASSPTLYEQYF; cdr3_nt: TGTGCCAGCAGTCCTACCCTCTACGAGCAGTACTTC
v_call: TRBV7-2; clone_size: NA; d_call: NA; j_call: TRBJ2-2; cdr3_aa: CASSPRGANTGELFF; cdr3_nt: TGTGCCAGCAGCCCGAGGGGCGCGAACACCGGGGAGCTGTTTTTT
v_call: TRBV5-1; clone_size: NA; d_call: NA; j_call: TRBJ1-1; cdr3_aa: CASSLGLAGDTEAFF; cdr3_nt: TGCGCCAGCAGCTTGGGGCTGGCCGGGGACACTGAAGCTTTCTTT
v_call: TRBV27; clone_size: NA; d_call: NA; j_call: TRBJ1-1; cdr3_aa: CASSFRRGRGMNTEAFF; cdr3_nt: TGTGCCAGCAGTTTCAGAAGGGGCCGGGGGATGAACACTGAAGCTTTCTTT
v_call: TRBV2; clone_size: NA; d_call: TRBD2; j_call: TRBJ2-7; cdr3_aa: CASSSGTSGRAFIAYEQYF; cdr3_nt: TGTGCCAGCAGTAGTGGGACTAGCGGGAGGGCCTTCATAGCCTACGAGCAGTACTTC
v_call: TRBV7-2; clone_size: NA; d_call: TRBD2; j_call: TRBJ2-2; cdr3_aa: CASSRKTPGLAGNTGELFF; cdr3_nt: TGTGCCAGCAGCCGTAAGACCCCGGGACTAGCGGGTAACACCGGGGAGCTGTTTTTT
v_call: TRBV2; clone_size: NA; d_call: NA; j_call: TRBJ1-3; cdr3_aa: CASPGPPENTIYF; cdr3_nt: TGTGCCAGCCCTGGCCCTCCGGAAAACACCATATATTTT
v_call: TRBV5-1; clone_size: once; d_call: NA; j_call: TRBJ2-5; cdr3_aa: CASSLPGETQYF; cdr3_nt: TGCGCCAGCAGCCTCCCCGGGGAGACCCAGTACTTC
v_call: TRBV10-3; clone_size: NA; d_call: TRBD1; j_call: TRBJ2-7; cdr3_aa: CAISEFFGTVSYEQYF; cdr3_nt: TGTGCCATCAGTGAGTTTTTCGGGACAGTTTCCTACGAGCAGTACTTC
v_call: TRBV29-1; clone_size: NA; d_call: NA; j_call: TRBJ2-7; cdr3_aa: CSVEAGRIGEQYF; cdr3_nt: TGCAGCGTTGAGGCAGGGAGGATCGGAGAGCAGTACTTC
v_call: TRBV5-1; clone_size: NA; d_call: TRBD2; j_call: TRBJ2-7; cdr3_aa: CASSLGGLAGGLKEQYF; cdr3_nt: TGCGCCAGCAGCTTGGGGGGACTAGCGGGAGGGCTGAAAGAGCAGTACTTC
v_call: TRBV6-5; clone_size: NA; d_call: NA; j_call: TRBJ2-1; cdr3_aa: CASKELSSYNEQFF; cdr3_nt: TGTGCCAGCAAAGAACTGAGTTCCTACAATGAGCAGTTCTTC
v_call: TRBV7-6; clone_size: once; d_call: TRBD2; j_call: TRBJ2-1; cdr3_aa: CASSFGTSGRMVGSYNEQFF; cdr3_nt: TGTGCCAGCAGCTTTGGGACTAGCGGGAGGATGGTCGGCTCCTACAATGAGCAGTTCTTC
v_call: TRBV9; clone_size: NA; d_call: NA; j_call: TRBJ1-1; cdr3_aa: CASSRHDSGAFF; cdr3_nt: TGTGCCAGCAGCCGACACGACAGCGGGGCTTTCTTT
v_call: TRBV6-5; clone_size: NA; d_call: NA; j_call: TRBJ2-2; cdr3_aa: CASSYQFEPTGELFF; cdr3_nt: TGTGCCAGCAGTTATCAATTTGAGCCGACCGGGGAGCTGTTTTTT
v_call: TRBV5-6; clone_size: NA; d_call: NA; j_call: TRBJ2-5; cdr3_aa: CASSLDLGIQETQYF; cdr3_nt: TGTGCCAGCAGCTTGGACCTCGGGATACAAGAGACCCAGTACTTC
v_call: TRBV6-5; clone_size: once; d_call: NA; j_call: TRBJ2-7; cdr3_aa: CASSYLPDQSYEQYF; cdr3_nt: TGTGCCAGCAGTTACCTCCCGGATCAATCCTACGAGCAGTACTTC
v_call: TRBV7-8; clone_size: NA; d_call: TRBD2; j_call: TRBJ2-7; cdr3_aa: CASSYRGGLAGQQQYF; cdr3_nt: TGTGCCAGCAGCTATAGGGGGGGCCTAGCGGGACAACAGCAGTACTTC
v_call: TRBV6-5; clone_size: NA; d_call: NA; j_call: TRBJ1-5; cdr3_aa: CASSPREDQPQHF; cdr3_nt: TGTGCCAGCAGTCCCCGGGAAGATCAGCCCCAGCATTTT